This entry is about one TCR beta chain. No antigen is known for it. V was shortened by 8 bases and J by 6 bases, with 11 bases between the two germline ends. From germline, CDR1 is SGHTA and CDR2 FQGTGA. The CDR3 totals 12 residues. The data originate from a study of blood T cells in healthy people across ages. The people who gave samples were healthy Caucasians from Russia, aged about 6 to 100. Study findings and constraints: Percentage of naive T cells showed a strong correlation with TCR beta diversity. Investigators treated diversity estimates from one million T cells as underestimates.

The authors ran a second PCR of about 7 to 11 cycles using a sample-barcoded 5' primer and a J-beta primer mix. A single record per CDR3 protein comes from TCRdb applying MiXCR to the 5' RACE reads. Here the sample spans over 1,500,000 distinct CDR3 sequences, roughly 49% being singletons. Sequencing was carried out using blood. The clonotype was recovered from a woman aged 40-49 years in good health. The V and J genes are TRBV7-3 and TRBJ2-1; D might be TRBD1 (6 bases). The CDR3 spells CASALGGNEQFF. The CDR3 nucleotides are TGTGCCAGCGCCTTAGGGGGCAATGAGCAGTTCTTC.